This T cell receptor (beta chain) was sequenced for a study of blood T cell repertoires in COVID-19. Study-level background: Samples representing acute and convalescent COVID-19 were sourced from the United States, Italy and Spain. In each case, the material was cDNA or gDNA derived from T cells, B-cell-depleted T cells, or PBMCs.

The authors' processing: How many nucleated cells were present was estimated from reference gene primer amplification. Profiling relied on immunoSEQ multiplex PCR, and the TCRdb table lists in-frame clones only, not all of them. V, J and clone size derive from that table, while D and trimming were established from the DNA sequence. This table has around 100,000 clones, more than 65% appearing once. The sample was peripheral blood. The TCR comes from a woman in her 70s with acute or convalescent COVID-19.

CDR3 coding DNA: TGTGCCAGCACCCGACAGGCCGGTCAGCCCCAGCATTTT. Translation gives CASTRQAGQPQHF. The chain joins TRBV12-3 or TRBV12-4 to TRBJ1-5, with D possibly being TRBD1 (6 bases). The CDR3 is 13 amino acids. V lost 7 bases and J lost 6, with 13 bases in between.